In its sample, the clone carrying this T cell receptor (beta chain) was seen once. The record originates from a study of control samples from healthy donors and cancer patients. Profiling relied on immunoSEQ multiplex PCR, and the TCRdb table lists in-frame clones only, not all of them. Among about 160,000 clones, more than 85% were seen once, and the ten largest hold 4.5% to 6%. CDR1 and CDR2 (germline): MNHEY, SVGAGI. This CDR3 spans 13 amino acids. The V gene lost 2 bases and the J gene lost 6 bases, with 9 bases spanning the gap. The TCR was taken from a man aged 18 to 35 in good health. The sample was blood. V and J are TRBV6-5 and TRBJ2-3; D uncertain. The DNA for the CDR3 is TGTGCCAGCAGTTACGGGCGGCCCGATACGCAGTATTTT. Translated: CASSYGRPDTQYF.